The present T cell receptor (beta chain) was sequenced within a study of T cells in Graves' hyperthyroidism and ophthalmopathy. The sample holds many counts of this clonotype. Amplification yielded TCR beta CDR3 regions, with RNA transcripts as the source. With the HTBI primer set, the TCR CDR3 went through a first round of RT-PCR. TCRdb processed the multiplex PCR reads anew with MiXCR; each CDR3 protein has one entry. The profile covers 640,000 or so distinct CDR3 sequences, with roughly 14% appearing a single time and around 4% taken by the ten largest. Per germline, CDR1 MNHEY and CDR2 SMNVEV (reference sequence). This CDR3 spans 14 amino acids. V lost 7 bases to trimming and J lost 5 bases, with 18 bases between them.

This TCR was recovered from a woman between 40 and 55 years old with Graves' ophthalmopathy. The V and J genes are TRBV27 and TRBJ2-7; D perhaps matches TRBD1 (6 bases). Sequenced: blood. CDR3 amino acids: CASKRGEGVDEQYF. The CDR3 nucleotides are TGTGCCAGCAAACGGGGAGAGGGGGTAGACGAGCAGTACTTC.